This TCR beta chain comes out of a study of cytomegalovirus exposure and HLA in healthy donors. Study-level results: Reported findings show TCR beta sequences accurately forecast HLA-A and HLA-B alleles in most subjects.

In the case of this clone: Its target is not known.

The PCR was carried out with 60 Vbeta primers and 13 Jbeta primers. Per the authors' pipeline: Per a later analysis, the number of unique TCR beta chains was around 80 million, of which around 9.9 million were shared. Data came from immunoSEQ multiplex PCR; TCRdb stores just in-frame clones and leaves some out. Clone size and the V and J calls come from that table; the DNA yielded D and trimming. The ten most abundant clones cover 4% to 5.5% of a sample with around 70,000 clones. From germline, CDR1 is LGHNA and CDR2 YNFKEQ. The length of the CDR3 is 16 residues. Between the trimmed V and J ends, which lost 1 base and 0 bases, there was a span of 7 bases.

The chain joins TRBV4-2 to TRBJ2-6; D call uncertain. The sequence came from a man aged 40-50 years in good health and CMV-seronegative. The specimen was PBMCs. The CDR3 DNA reads TGTGCCAGCAGCCAAGTCCGCAGCTCTGGGGCCAACGTCCTGACTTTC. Translated: CASSQVRSSGANVLTF.